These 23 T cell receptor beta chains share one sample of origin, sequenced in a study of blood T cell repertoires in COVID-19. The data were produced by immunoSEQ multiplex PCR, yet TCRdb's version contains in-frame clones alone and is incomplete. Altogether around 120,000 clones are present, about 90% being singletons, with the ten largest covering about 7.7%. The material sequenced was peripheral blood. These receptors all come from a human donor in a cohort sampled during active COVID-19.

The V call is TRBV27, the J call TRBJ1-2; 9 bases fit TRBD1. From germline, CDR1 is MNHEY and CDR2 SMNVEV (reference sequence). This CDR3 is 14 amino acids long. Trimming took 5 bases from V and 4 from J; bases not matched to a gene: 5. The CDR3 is CASSPRDRVYGYTF. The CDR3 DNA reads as TGTGCCAGCAGTCCACGGGACAGGGTCTATGGCTACACCTTC.

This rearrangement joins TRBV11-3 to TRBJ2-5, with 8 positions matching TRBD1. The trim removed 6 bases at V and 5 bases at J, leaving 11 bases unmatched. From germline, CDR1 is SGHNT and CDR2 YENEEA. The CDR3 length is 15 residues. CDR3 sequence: CASRPGQGVTETQYF. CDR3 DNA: TGTGCCAGCAGACCCGGACAGGGAGTTACGGAGACCCAGTACTTC.

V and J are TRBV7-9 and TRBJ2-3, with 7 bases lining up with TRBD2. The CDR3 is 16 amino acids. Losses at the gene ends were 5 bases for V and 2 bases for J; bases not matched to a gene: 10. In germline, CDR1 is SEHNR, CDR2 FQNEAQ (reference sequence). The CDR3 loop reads CASSTGASGNTDTQYF. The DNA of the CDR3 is TGTGCCAGCAGCACCGGAGCGAGCGGGAACACAGATACGCAGTATTTT.

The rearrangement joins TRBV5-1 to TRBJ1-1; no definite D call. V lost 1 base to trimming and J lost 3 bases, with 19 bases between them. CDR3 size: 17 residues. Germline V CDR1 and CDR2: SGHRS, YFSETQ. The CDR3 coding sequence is TGCGCCAGCAGCTTGCTTGGAGGATTTAGGTCGGACACTGAAGCTTTCTTT. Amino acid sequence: CASSLLGGFRSDTEAFF.

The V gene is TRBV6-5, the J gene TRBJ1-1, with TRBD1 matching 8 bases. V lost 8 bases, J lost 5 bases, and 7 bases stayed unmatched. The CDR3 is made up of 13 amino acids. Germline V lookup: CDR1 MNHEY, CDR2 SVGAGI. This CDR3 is CASGQGWVTEAFF. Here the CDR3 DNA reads TGTGCCAGCGGACAGGGATGGGTTACTGAAGCTTTCTTT.

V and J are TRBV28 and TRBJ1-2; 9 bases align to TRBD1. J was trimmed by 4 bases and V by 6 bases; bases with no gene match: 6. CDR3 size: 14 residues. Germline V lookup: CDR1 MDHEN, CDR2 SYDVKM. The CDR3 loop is CASRPTGGVYGYTF. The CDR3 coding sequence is TGTGCCAGCAGGCCTACAGGGGGCGTCTATGGCTACACCTTC.

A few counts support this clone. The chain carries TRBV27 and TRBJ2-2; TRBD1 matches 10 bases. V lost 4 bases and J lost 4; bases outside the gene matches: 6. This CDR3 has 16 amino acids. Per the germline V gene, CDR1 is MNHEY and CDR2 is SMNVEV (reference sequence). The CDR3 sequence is CASSSTGTGVTGELFF. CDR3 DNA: TGTGCCAGCAGTTCAACCGGGACAGGGGTCACCGGGGAGCTGTTTTTT.

Here the CDR3 DNA reads TGTGCCAGCTCACCCGCCGCTCGGAGGTACGAGCAGTACTTC. Translating it yields CASSPAARRYEQYF. This sequence joins TRBV18 and TRBJ2-7, with D perhaps matching TRBD2 (5 bases). Trimming removed 3 bases at V and 4 bases at J, with 13 bases between. Germline V gene lookup returns CDR1 KGHSH and CDR2 LQKENI. This CDR3 is built from 14 residues.

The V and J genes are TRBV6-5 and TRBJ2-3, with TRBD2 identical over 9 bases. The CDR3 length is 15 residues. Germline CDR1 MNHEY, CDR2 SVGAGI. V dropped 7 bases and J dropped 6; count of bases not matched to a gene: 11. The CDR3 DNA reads TGTGCCAGCAATGGAGTGAGCGGGAGGAGGGATACGCAGTATTTT. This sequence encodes CASNGVSGRRDTQYF.

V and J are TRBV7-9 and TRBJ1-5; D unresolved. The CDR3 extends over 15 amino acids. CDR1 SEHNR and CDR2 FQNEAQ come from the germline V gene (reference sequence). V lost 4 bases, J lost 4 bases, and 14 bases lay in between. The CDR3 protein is CASSSAGVRNQPQHF. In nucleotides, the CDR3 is TGTGCCAGCAGCTCCGCCGGGGTGCGGAATCAGCCCCAGCATTTT.

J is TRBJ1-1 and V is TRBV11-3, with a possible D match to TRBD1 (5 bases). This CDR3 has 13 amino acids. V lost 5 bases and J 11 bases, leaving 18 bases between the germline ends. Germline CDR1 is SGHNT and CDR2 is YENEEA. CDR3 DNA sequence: TGTGCCAGCAGCCTGGGGGGAGGGCCACCGGCTTTCTTT. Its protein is CASSLGGGPPAFF.

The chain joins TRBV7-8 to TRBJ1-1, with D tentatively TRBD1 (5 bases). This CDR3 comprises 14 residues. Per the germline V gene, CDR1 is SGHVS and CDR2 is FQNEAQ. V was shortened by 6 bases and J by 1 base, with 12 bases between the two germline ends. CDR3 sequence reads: CASSPIRGNTEAFF. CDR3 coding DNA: TGTGCCAGCAGTCCGATTAGGGGGAACACTGAAGCTTTCTTT.

CDR3 loop: CASSLSSGSYNEQFF. The CDR3, as DNA: TGTGCCAGCAGCTTAAGCAGCGGCTCCTACAATGAGCAGTTCTTC. The rearrangement uses TRBV11-3 and TRBJ2-1; maybe TRBD2 (5 bases). V lost 2 bases to trimming and J lost 0 bases, with 8 bases between them. The germline CDR1 and CDR2 sequences are SGHNT and YENEEA. This CDR3 contains 15 residues. The full variable domain, completed using reference TRBV11-3 and TRBJ2-1, is EAGVVQSPRYKIIEKKQPVAFWCNPISGHNTLYWYLQNLGQGPELLIRYENEEAVDDSQLPKDRFSAERLKGVDSTLKIQPAELGDSAVYLCASSLSSGSYNEQFFGPGTRLTVL.

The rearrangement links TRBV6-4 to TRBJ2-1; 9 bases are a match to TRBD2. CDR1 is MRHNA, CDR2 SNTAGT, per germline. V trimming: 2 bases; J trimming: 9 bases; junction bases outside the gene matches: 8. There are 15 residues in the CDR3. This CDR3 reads CASSDRLAGPTEQFF. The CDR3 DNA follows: TGTGCCAGCAGTGACCGGCTAGCGGGACCAACTGAGCAGTTCTTC.

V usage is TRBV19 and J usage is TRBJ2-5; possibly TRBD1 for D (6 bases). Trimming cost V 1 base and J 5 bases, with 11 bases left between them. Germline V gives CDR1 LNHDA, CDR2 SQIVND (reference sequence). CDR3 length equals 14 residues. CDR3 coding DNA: TGTGCCAGTAGTATAGTCGCAGGACAGGAGACCCAGTACTTC. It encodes CASSIVAGQETQYF.

CDR3 sequence reads: CASRLQGGQPQHF. The CDR3 DNA sequence: TGTGCCAGCAGACTACAGGGGGGGCAGCCCCAGCATTTT. The J gene is TRBJ1-5, the V gene TRBV6-6, with TRBD1 identical over 8 bases. The CDR3 spans 13 residues. Trimming cost V 6 bases and J 7 bases; bases outside gene matches: 5. Germline V gives CDR1 MNHNY, CDR2 SVGAGI (reference sequence).

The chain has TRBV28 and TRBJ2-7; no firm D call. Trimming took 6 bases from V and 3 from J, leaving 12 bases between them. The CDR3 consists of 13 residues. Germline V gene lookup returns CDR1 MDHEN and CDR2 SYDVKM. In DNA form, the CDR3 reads TGTGCCAGCAGGGAAGTGAACAGCTACGAGCAGTACTTC. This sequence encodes CASREVNSYEQYF.

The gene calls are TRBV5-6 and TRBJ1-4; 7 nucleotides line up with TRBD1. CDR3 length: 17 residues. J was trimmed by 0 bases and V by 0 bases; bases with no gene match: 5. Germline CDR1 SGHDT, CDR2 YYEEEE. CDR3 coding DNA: TGTGCCAGCAGCTTGGTGGGGACAGCCGCAACTAATGAAAAACTGTTTTTT. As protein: CASSLVGTAATNEKLFF.

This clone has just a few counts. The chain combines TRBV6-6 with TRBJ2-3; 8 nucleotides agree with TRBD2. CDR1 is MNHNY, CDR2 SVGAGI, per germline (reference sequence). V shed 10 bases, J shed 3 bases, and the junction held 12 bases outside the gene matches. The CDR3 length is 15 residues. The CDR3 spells CATKTGLGFTDTQYF. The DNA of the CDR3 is TGTGCCACCAAAACGGGACTAGGATTTACAGATACGCAGTATTTT.

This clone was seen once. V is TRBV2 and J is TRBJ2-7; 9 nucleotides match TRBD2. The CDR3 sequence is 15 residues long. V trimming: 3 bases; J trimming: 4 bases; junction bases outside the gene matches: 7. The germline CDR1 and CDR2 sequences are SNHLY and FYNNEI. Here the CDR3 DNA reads TGTGCCAGCAGTGACCGAGCGGGGGGCAGGTACGAGCAGTACTTC. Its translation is CASSDRAGGRYEQYF.

The CDR3, as DNA: TGTGCCAGCTCACCACTTCTCCCTGCGGGGACCTCTTTCTACGAGCAGTACTTC. Residues: CASSPLLPAGTSFYEQYF. The chain uses TRBV18 and TRBJ2-7; possibly TRBD2 for D (6 bases). V gave up 1 base and J gave up 3 bases, with 22 bases separating them. The CDR3 sequence is 18 residues long. Germline V gives CDR1 KGHSH, CDR2 LQKENI.

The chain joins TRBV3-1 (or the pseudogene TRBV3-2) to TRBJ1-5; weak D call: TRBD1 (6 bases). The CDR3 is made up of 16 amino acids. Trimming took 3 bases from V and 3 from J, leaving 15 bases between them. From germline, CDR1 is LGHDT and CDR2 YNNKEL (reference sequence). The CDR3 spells CASSQERTVFNQPQHF. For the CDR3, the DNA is TGTGCCAGCAGCCAGGAAAGGACAGTATTCAATCAGCCCCAGCATTTT.

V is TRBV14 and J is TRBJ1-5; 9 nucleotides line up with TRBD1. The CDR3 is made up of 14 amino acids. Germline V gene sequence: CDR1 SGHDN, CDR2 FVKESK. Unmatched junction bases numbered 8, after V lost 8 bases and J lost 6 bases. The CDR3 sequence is CASSRQGVGQPQHF. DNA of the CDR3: TGTGCCAGCTCGCGACAGGGGGTAGGTCAGCCCCAGCATTTT.